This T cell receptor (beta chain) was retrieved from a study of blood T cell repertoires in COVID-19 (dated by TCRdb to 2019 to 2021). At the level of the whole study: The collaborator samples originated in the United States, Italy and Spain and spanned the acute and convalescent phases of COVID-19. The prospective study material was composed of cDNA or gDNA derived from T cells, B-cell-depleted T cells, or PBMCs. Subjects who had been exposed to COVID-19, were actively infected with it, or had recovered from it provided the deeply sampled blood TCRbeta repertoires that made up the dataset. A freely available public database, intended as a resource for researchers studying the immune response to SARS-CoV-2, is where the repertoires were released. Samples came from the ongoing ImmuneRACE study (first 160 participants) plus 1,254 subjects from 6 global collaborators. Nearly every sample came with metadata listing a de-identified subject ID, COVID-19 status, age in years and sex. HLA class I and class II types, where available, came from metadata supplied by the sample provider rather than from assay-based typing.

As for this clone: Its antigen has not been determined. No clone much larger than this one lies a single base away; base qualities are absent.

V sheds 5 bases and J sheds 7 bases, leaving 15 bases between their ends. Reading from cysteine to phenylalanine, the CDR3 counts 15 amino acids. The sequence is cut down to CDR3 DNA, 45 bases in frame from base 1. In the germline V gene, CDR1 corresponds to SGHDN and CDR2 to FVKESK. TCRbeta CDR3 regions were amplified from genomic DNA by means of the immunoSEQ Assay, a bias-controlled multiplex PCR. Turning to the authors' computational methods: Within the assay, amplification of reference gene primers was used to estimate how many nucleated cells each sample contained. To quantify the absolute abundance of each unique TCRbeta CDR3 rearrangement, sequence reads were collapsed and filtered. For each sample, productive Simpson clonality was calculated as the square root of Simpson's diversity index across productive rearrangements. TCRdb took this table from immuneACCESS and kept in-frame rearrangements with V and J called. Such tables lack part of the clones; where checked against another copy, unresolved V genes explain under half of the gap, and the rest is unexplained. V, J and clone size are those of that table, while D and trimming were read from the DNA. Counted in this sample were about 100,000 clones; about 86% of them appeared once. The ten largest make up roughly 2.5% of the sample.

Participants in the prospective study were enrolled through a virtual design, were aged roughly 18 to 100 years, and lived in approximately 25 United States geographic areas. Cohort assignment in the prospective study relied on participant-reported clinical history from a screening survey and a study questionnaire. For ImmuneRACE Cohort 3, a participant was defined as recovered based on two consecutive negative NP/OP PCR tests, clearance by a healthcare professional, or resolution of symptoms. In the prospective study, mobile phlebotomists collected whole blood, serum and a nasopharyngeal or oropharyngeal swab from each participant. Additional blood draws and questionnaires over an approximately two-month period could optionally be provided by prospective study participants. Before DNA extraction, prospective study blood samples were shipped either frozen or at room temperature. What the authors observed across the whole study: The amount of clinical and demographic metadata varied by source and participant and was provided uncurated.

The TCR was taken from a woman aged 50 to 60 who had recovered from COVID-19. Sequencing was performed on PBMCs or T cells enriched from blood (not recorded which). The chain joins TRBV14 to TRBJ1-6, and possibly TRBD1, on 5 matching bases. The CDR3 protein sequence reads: CASSIRGSQNSPLHF. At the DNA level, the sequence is TGTGCCAGCAGCATAAGGGGCAGCCAGAATTCACCCCTCCACTTT. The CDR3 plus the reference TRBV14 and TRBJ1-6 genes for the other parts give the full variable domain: EAGVTQFPSHSVIEKGQTVTLRCDPISGHDNLYWYRRVMGKEIKFLLHFVKESKQDESGMPNNRFLAERTGGTYSTLKVQPAELEDSGVYFCASSIRGSQNSPLHFGNGTRLTVT.